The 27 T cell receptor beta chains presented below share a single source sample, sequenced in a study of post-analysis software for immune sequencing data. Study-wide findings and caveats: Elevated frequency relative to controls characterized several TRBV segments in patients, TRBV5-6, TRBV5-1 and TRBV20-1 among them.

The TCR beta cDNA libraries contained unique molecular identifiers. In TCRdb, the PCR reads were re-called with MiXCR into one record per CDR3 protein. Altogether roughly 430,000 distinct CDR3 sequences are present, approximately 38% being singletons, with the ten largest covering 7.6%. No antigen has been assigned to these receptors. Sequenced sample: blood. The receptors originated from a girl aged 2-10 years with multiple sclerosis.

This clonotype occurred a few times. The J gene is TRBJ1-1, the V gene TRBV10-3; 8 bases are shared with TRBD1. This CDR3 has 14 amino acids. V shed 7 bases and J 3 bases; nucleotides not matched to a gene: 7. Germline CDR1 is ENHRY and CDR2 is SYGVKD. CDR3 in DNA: TGTGCCATCAAGACGAGACAGGGGCACACTGAAGCTTTCTTT. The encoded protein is CAIKTRQGHTEAFF.

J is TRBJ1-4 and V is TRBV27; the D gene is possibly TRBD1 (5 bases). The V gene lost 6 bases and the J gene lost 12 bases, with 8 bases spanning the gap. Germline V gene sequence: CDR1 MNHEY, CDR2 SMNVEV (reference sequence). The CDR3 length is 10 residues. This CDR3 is CASRPGELFF. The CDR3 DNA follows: TGTGCCAGCAGACCGGGGGAACTGTTTTTT.

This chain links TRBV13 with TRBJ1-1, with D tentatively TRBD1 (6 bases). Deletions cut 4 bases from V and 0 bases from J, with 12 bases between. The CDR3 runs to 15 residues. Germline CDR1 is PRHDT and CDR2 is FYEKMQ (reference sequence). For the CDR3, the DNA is TGTGCCAGCAGCTCCCGAGGGGGGATGAACACTGAAGCTTTCTTT. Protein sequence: CASSSRGGMNTEAFF. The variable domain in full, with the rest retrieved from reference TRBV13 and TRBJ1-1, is AAGVIQSPRHLIKEKRETATLKCYPIPRHDTVYWYQQGPGQDPQFLISFYEKMQSDKGSIPDRFSAQQFSDYHSELNMSSLELGDSALYFCASSSRGGMNTEAFFGQGTRLTVV.

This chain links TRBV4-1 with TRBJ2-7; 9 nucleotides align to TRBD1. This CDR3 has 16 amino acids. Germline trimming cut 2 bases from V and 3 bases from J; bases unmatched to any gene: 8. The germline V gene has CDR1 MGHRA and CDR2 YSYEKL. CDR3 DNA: TGCGCCAGCAGCCAACCTGGGACAGGGATTTACTACGAGCAGTACTTC. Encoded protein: CASSQPGTGIYYEQYF.

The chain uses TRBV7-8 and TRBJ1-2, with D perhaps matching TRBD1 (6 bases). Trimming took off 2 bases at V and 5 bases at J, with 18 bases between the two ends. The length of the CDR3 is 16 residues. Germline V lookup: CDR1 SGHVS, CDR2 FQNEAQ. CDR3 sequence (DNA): TGTGCCAGCAGCTTAAGATTCTCTGGACAGTATTATGGCTACACCTTC. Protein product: CASSLRFSGQYYGYTF. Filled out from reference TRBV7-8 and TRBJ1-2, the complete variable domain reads GAGVSQSPRYKVAKRGQDVALRCDPISGHVSLFWYQQALGQGPEFLTYFQNEAQLDKSGLPSDRFFAERPEGSVSTLKIQRTQQEDSAVYLCASSLRFSGQYYGYTFGSGTRLTVV.

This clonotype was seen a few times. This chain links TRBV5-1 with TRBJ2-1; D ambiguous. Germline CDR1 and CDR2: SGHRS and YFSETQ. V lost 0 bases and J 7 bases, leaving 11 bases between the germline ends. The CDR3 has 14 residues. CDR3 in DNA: TGCGCCAGCAGCTTGGCTCACAGTCCTAATGAGCAGTTCTTC. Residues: CASSLAHSPNEQFF.

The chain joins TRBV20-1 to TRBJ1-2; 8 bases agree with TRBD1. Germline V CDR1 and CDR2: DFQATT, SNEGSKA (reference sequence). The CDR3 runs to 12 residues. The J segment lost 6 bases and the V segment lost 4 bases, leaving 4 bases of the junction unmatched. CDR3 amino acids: CSATTGAHGYTF. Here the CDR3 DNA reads TGCAGTGCTACGACAGGGGCCCATGGCTACACCTTC.

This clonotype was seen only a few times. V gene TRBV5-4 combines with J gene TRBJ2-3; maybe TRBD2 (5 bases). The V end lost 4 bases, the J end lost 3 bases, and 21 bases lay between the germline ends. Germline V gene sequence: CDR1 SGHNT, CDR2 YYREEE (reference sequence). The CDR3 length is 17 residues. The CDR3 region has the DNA TGTGCCAGCAGCGGGGTCAGTGGGGAGATGTGGACAGATACGCAGTATTTT. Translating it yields CASSGVSGEMWTDTQYF.

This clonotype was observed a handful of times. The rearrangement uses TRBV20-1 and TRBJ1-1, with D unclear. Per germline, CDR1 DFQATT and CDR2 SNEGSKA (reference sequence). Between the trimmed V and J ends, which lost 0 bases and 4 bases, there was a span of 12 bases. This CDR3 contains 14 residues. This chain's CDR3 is CSARDETSVTEAFF. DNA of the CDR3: TGCAGTGCTAGAGATGAGACATCGGTCACTGAAGCTTTCTTT.

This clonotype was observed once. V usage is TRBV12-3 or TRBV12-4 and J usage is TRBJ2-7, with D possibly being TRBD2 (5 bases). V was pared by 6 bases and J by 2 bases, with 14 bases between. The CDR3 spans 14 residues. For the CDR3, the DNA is TGTGCCAGCAGCCTCCCCGGACTCACCTACGAGCAGTACTTC. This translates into CASSLPGLTYEQYF.

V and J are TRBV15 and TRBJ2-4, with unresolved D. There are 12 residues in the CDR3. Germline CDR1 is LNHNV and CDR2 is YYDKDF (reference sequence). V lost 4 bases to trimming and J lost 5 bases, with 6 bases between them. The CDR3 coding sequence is TGTGCCACCAGCAACTACCAAAACATTCAGTACTTC. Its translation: CATSNYQNIQYF. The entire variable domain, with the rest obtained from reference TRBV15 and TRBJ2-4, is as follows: DAMVIQNPRYQVTQFGKPVTLSCSQTLNHNVMYWYQQKSSQAPKLLFHYYDKDFNNEADTPDNFQSRRPNTSFCFLDIRSPGLGDTAMYLCATSNYQNIQYFGAGTRLSVL.

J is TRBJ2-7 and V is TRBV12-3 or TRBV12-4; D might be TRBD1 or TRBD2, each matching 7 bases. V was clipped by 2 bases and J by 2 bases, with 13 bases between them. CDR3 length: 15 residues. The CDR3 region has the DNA TGTGCCAGCAGTTTAAAGCGGGACAGCCCCTACGAGCAGTACTTC. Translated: CASSLKRDSPYEQYF.

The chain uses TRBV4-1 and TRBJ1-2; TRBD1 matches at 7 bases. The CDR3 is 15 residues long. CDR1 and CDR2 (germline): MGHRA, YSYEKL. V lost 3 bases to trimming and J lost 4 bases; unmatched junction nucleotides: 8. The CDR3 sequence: CASSQSTGTPYGYTF. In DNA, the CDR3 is TGCGCCAGCAGCCAGTCGACAGGGACGCCCTATGGCTACACCTTC.

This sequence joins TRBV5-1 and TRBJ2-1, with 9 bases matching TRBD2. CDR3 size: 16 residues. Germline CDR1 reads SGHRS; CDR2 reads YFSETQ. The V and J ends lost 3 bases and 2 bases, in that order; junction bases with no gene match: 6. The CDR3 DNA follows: TGCGCCAGCAGCTCCCTGGGACTAGCCACCTACAATGAGCAGTTCTTC. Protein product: CASSSLGLATYNEQFF.

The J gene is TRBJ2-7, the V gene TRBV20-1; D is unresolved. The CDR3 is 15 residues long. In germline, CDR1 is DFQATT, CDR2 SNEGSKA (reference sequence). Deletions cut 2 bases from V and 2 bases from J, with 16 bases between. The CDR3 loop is CSARFTGDSTYEQYF. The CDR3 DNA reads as TGCAGTGCTAGATTCACTGGCGACTCTACCTACGAGCAGTACTTC.

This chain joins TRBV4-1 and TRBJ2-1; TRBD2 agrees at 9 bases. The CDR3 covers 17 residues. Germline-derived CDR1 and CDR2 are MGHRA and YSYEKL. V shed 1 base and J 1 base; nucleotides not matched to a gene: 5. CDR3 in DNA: TGCGCCAGCAGCCAAGTTCTAGCGGGGTTTTCCTACAATGAGCAGTTCTTC. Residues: CASSQVLAGFSYNEQFF.

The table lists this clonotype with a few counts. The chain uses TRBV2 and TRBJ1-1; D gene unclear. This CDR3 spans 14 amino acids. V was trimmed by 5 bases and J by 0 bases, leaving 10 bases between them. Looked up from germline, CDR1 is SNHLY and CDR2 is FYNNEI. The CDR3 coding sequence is TGTGCCAGCAGTATCCAGCTGATGAACACTGAAGCTTTCTTT. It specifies CASSIQLMNTEAFF. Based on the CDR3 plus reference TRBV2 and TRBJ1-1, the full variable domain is EPEVTQTPSHQVTQMGQEVILRCVPISNHLYFYWYRQILGQKVEFLVSFYNNEISEKSEIFDDQFSVERPDGSNFTLKIRSTKLEDSAMYFCASSIQLMNTEAFFGQGTRLTVV.

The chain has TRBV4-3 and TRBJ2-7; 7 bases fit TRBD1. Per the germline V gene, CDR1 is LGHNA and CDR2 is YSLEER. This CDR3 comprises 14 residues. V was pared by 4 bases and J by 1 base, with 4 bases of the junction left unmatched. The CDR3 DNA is TGCGCCAGCAGCCCCTGGACAGGTTCCTACGAGCAGTACTTC. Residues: CASSPWTGSYEQYF.

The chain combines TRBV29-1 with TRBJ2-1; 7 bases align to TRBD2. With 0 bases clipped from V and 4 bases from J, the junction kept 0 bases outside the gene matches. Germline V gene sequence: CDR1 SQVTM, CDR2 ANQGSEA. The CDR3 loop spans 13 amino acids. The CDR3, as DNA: TGCAGCGTTGAAGACGGGGGGTACAATGAGCAGTTCTTC. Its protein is CSVEDGGYNEQFF.

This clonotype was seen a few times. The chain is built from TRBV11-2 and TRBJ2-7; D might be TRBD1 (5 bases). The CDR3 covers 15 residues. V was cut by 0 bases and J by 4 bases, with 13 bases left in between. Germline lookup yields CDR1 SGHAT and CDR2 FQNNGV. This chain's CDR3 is CASSLDWQGYYEQYF. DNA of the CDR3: TGTGCCAGCAGCTTAGATTGGCAGGGATATTACGAGCAGTACTTC.

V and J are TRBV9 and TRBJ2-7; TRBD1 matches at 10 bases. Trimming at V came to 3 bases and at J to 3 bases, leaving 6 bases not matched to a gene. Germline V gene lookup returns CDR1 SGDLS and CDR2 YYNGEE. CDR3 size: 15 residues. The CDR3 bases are TGTGCCAGCAGCGCCAATCGGGACAGGGGCTACGAGCAGTACTTC. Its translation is CASSANRDRGYEQYF. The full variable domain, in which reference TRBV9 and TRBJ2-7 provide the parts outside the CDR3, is DSGVTQTPKHLITATGQRVTLRCSPRSGDLSVYWYQQSLDQGLQFLIQYYNGEERAKGNILERFSAQQFPDLHSELNLSSLELGDSALYFCASSANRDRGYEQYFGPGTRLTVT.

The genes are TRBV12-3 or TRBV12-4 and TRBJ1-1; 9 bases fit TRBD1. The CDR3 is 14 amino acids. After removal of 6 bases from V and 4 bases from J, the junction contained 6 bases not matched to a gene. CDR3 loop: CASSQDRGFTEAFF. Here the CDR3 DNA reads TGTGCCAGCAGCCAGGACAGGGGCTTCACTGAAGCTTTCTTT.

CDR3 protein: CASSSTYYEQYF. For the CDR3, the DNA is TGTGCCAGCAGTTCGACATATTACGAGCAGTACTTC. This chain joins TRBV28 and TRBJ2-7; D is uncertain. Between the trimmed V and J ends, which lost 4 bases and 4 bases, there was a span of 8 bases. The CDR3 spans 12 residues. Germline assignment: CDR1 MDHEN and CDR2 SYDVKM.

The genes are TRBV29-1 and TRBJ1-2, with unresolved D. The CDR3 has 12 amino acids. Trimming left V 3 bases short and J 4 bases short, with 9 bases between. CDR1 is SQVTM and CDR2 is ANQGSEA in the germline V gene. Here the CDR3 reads CSVEDVIYGYTF. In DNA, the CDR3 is TGCAGCGTTGAGGACGTTATCTATGGCTACACCTTC.

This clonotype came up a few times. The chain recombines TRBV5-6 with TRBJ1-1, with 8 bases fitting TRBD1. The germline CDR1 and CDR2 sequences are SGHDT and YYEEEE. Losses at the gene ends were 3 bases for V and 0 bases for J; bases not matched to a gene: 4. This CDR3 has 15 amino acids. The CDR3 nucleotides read TGTGCCAGCAGCTCATGGACAGGGTTGAACACTGAAGCTTTCTTT. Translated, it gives CASSSWTGLNTEAFF. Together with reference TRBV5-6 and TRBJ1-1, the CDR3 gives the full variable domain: DAGVTQSPTHLIKTRGQQVTLRCSPKSGHDTVSWYQQALGQGPQFIFQYYEEEERQRGNFPDRFSGHQFPNYSSELNVNALLLGDSALYLCASSSWTGLNTEAFFGQGTRLTVV.

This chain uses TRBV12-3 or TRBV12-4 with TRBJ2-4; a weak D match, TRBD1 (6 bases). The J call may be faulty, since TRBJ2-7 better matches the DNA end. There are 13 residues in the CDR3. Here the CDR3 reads CASSPNRVYEQYF. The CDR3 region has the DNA TGTGCCAGCAGCCCAAACAGGGTGTACGAGCAGTACTTC.

The CDR3 sequence is CASARYGVGGDTQYF. In nucleotides, the CDR3 is TGTGCCAGCGCCCGGTACGGGGTTGGAGGAGATACGCAGTATTTT. The chain joins TRBV12-3 or TRBV12-4 to TRBJ2-3; D is perhaps TRBD2 (5 bases). The ends were cut back, 8 bases at V and 5 bases at J, with 20 bases in the middle. The CDR3 has 15 amino acids.